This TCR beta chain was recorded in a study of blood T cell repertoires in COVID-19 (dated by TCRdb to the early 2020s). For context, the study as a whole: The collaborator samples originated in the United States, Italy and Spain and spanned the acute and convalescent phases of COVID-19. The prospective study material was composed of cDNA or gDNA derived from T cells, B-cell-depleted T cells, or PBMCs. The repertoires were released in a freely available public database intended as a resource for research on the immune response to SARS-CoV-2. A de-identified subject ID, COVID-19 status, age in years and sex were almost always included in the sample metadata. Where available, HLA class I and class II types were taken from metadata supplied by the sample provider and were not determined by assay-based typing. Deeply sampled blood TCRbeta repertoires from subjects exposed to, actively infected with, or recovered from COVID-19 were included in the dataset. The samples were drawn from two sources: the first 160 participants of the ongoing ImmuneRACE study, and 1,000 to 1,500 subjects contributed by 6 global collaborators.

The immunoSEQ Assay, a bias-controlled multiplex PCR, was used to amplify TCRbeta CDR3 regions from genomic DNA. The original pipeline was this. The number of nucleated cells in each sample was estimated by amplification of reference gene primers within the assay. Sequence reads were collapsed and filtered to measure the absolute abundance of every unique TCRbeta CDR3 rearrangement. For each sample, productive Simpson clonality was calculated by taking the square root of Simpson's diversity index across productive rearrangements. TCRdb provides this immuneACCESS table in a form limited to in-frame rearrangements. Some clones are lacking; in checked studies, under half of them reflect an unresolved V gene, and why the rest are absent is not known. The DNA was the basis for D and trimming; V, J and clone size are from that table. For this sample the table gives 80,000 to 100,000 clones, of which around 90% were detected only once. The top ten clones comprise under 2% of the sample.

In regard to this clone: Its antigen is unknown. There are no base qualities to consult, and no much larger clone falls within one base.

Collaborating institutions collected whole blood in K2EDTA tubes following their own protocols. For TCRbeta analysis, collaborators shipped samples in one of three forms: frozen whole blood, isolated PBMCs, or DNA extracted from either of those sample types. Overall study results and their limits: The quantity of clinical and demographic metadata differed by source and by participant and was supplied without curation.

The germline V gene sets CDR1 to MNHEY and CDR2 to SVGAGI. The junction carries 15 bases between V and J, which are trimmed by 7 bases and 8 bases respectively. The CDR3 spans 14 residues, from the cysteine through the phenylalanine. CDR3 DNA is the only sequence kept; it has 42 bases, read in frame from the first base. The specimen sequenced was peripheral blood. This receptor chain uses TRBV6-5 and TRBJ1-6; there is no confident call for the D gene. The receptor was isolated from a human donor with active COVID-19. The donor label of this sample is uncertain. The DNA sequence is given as TGTGCCAGCACCGACACGGCCGGCGATTCACCCCTCCACTTT. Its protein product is CASTDTAGDSPLHF.